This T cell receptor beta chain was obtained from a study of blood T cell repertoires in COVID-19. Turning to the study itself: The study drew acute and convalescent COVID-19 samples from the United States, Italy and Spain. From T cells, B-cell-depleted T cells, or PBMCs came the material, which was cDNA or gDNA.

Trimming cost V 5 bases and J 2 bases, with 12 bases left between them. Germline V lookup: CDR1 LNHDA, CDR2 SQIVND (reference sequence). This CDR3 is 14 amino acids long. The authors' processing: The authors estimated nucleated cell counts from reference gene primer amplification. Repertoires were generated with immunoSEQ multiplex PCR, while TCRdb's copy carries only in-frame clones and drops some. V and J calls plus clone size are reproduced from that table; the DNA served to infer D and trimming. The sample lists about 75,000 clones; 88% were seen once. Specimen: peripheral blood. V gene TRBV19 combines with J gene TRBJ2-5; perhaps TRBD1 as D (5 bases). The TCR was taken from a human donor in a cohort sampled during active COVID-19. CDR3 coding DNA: TGTGCCAGTAGTCTTTCGAAGGGGCAAGAGACCCAGTACTTC. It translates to CASSLSKGQETQYF.